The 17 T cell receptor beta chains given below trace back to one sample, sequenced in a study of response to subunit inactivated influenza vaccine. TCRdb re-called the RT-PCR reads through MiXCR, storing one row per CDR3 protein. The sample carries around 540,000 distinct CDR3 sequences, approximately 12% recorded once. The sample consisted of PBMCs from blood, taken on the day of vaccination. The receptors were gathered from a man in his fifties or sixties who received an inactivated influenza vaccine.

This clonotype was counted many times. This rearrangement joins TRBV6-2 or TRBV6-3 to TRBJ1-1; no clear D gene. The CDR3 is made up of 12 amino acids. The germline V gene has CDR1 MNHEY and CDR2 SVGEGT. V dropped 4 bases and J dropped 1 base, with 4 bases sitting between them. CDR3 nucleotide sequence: TGTGCCAGCAGTTCAACGAACACTGAAGCTTTCTTT. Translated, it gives CASSSTNTEAFF.

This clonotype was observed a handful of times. CDR3: CASSSQQGFDHEQYF. CDR3 nucleotide sequence: TGTGCCAGCAGTTCACAACAGGGGTTCGACCACGAGCAGTACTTC. This rearrangement joins TRBV5-6 to TRBJ2-7; 7 nucleotides agree with TRBD1. CDR1 and CDR2 from the germline V gene are SGHDT and YYEEEE. CDR3 size: 15 residues. After removal of 5 bases from V and 5 bases from J, the junction contained 13 bases not matched to a gene.

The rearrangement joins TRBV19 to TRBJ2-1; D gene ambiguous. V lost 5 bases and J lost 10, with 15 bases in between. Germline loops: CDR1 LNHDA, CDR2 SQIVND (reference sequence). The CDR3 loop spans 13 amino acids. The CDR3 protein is CASSPRLWLEQFF. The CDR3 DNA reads TGTGCCAGTAGTCCAAGACTTTGGCTCGAGCAGTTCTTC.

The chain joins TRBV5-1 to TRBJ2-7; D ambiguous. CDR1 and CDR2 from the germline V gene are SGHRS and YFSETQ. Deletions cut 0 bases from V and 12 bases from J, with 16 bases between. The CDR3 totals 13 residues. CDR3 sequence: CASSLAVYGEAYF. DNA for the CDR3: TGCGCCAGCAGCTTGGCCGTCTATGGGGAAGCGTACTTC. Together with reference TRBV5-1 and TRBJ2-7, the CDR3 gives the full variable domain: KAGVTQTPRYLIKTRGQQVTLSCSPISGHRSVSWYQQTPGQGLQFLFEYFSETQRNKGNFPGRFSGRQFSNSRSEMNVSTLELGDSALYLCASSLAVYGEAYFGPGTRLTVT.

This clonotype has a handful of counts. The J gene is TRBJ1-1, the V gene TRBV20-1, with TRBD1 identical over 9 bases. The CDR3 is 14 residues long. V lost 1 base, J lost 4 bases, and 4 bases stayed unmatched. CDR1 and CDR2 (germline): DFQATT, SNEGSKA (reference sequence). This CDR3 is CSARGGTGTTEAFF. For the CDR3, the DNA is TGCAGTGCTAGAGGCGGGACAGGGACCACTGAAGCTTTCTTT.

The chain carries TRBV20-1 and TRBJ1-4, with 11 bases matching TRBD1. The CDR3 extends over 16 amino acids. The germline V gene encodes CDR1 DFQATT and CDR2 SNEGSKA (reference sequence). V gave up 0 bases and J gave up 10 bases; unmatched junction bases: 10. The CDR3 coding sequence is TGCAGTGCTAGAGATCCGAAGGGACAGGGGGTTGGAAAACTGTTTTTT. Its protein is CSARDPKGQGVGKLFF.

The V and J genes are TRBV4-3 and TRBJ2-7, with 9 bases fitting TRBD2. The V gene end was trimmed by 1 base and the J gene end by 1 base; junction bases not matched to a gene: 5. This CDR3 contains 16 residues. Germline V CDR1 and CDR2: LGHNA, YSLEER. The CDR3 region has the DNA TGCGCCAGCAGCCAAGCTTCTAGCGGGATGTCCTACGAGCAGTACTTC. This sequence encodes CASSQASSGMSYEQYF.

Written as DNA, the CDR3 is TGCAGTGTTGCAGCCCCGAACACCGGGGAGCTGTTTTTT. It is translated as CSVAAPNTGELFF. V is TRBV20-1 and J is TRBJ2-2, with no clear D. The V gene's germline CDR1 is DFQATT and CDR2 SNEGSKA (reference sequence). The CDR3 is made up of 13 amino acids. The V and J ends lost 7 bases and 0 bases respectively, with 9 bases between them.

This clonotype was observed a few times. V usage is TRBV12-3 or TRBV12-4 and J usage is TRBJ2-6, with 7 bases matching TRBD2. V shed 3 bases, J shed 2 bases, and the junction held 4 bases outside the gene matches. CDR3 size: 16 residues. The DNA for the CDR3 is TGTGCCAGCAGTTTCGGGGGAGGGACTGGGGCCAACGTCCTGACTTTC. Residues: CASSFGGGTGANVLTF.

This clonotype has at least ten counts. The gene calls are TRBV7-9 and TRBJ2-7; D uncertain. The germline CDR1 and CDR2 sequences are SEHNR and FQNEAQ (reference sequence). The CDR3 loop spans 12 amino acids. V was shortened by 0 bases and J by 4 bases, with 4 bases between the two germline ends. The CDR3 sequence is CASSLAQYEQYF. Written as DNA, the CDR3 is TGTGCCAGCAGCTTAGCACAGTACGAGCAGTACTTC.

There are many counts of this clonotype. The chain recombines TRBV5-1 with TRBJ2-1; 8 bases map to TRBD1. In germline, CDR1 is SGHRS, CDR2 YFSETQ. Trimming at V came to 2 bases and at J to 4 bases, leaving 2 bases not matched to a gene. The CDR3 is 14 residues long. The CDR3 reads CASSFTGGYNEQFF. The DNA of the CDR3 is TGCGCCAGCAGCTTCACAGGGGGGTACAATGAGCAGTTCTTC.

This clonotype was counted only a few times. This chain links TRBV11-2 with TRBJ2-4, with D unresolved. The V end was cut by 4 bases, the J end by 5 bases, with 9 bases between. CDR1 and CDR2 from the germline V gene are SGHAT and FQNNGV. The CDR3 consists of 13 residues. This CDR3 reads CASSSPSENIQYF. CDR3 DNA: TGTGCCAGCAGCTCCCCTTCTGAAAACATTCAGTACTTC. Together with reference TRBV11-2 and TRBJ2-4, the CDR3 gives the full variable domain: EAGVAQSPRYKIIEKRQSVAFWCNPISGHATLYWYQQILGQGPKLLIQFQNNGVVDDSQLPKDRFSAERLKGVDSTLKIQPAKLEDSAVYLCASSSPSENIQYFGAGTRLSVL.

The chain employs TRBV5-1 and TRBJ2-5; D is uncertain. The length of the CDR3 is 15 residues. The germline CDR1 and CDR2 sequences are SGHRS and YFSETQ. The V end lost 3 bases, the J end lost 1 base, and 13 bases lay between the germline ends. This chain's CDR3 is CASSSSEHLQETQYF. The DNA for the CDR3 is TGCGCCAGCAGCTCTTCGGAGCACCTCCAAGAGACCCAGTACTTC.

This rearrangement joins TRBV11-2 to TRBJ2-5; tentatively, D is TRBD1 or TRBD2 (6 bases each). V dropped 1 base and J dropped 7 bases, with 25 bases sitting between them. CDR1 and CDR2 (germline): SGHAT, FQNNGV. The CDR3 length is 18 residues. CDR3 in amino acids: CASSLGSALPGARGTQYF. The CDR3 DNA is TGTGCCAGCAGCTTAGGTTCGGCCCTACCGGGGGCACGGGGGACCCAGTACTTC.

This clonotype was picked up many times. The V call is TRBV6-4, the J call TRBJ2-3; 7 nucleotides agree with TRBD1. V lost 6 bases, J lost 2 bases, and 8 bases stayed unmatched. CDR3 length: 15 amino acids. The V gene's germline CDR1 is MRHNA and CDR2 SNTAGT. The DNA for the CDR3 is TGTGCCAGCAGCCAGGAAGGGACAGCCACAGATACGCAGTATTTT. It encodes CASSQEGTATDTQYF.

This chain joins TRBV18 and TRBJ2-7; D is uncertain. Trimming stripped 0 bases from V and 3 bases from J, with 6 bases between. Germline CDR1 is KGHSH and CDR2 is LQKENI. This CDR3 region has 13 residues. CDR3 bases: TGTGCCAGCTCACCACCTTTGGACTACGAGCAGTACTTC. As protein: CASSPPLDYEQYF. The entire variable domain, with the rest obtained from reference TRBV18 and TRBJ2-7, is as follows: NAGVMQNPRHLVRRRGQEARLRCSPMKGHSHVYWYRQLPEEGLKFMVYLQKENIIDESGMPKERFSAEFPKEGPSILRIQQVVRGDSAAYFCASSPPLDYEQYFGPGTRLTVT.

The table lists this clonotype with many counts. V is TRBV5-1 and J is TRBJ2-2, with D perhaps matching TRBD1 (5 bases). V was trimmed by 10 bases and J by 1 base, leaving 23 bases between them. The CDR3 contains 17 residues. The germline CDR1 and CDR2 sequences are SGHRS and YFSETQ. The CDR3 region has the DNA TGCGCCCGCCTCGGGCAGGGCTATATTTTGAACACCGGGGAGCTGTTTTTT. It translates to CARLGQGYILNTGELFF.